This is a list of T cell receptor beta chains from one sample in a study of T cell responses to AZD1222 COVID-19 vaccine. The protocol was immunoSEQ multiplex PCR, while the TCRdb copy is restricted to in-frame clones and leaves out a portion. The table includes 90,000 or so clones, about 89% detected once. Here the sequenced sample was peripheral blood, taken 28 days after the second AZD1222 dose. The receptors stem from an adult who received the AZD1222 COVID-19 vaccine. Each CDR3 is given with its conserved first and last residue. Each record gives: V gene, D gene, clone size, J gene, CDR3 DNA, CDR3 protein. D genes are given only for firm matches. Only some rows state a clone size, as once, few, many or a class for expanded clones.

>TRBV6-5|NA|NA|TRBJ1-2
TGTGCCAGCAGTTACTCGAGGACTGGAAACTATGGCTACACCTTC
CASSYSRTGNYGYTF
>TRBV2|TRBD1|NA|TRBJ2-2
TGTGCCAGCAGTGTAAAGGGACAGGGGACGGGGGAGCTGTTTTTT
CASSVKGQGTGELFF
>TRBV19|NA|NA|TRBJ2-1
TGTGCCAGTAGTATCTCCTCTGGGACTTACAATGAGCAGTTCTTC
CASSISSGTYNEQFF
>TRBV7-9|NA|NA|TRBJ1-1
TGTGCCAGCAGCTCCACTGCAGGGTTGGAAGCTTTCTTT
CASSSTAGLEAFF
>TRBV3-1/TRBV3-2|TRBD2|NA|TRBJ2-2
TGTGCCAGCAGCGAAAGGACTAGCGGGAGGAACACCGGGGAGCTGTTTTTT
CASSERTSGRNTGELFF
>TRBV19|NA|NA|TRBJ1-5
TGTGCCAGTAGTATCCCCCCAAGTTTAGGTCAGCCCCAGCATTTT
CASSIPPSLGQPQHF
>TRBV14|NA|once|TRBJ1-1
TGTGCCAGCAGCCAACTACCCAGGGGGAACACTGAAGCTTTCTTT
CASSQLPRGNTEAFF
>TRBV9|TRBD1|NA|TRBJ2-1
TGTGCCAGCAGCCCCACTGGGGACAGTCTCTACAATGAGCAGTTCTTC
CASSPTGDSLYNEQFF
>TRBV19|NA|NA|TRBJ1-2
TGTGCCAGTAGTCCGACAGAGTCCTATGGCTACACCTTC
CASSPTESYGYTF
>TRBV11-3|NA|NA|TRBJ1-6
TGTGCCAGCAGCTTAGATTCCCGGGGGAATTCACCCCTCCACTTT
CASSLDSRGNSPLHF
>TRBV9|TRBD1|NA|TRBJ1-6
TGTGCCAGCAGCATACGCACAGGGGATAATTCACCCCTCCACTTT
CASSIRTGDNSPLHF
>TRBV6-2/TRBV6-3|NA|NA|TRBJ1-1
TGTGCCAGCAGTTACGATGTGAGGATGAACACTGAAGCTTTCTTT
CASSYDVRMNTEAFF
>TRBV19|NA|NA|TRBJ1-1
TGTGCCAGTAGTATAGCTCGGAACACTGAAGCTTTCTTT
CASSIARNTEAFF